This passage covers 24 T cell receptor beta chains from one sample sequenced in a study of blood T cell repertoires in COVID-19. Produced via immunoSEQ multiplex PCR; TCRdb's table is partial and in-frame only. The data contain tens of thousands of clones, roughly 90% of them singletons. The sequencing sample was made of peripheral blood. These receptors came from a man aged 65-85 years with acute or convalescent COVID-19.

The chain couples TRBV4-3 to TRBJ1-5, with TRBD1 matching over 10 bases. There are 16 residues in the CDR3. Germline V gene lookup returns CDR1 LGHNA and CDR2 YSLEER. The ends lost 5 bases at V and 7 bases at J; junction bases unmatched: 11. The CDR3 DNA is TGCGCCAGCAGCTCCTCTTACGGACAGGGGGGACAGCCCCAGCATTTT. This translates into CASSSSYGQGGQPQHF.

The J gene is TRBJ1-2, the V gene TRBV24-1; no firm D call. The CDR3 is made up of 17 amino acids. V was shortened by 5 bases and J by 3 bases, with 21 bases between the two germline ends. CDR1 and CDR2 (germline): KGHDR, SFDVKD. The CDR3, as DNA: TGTGCCACCAGTGTCCCCGTCGGGTTTACGACTGACTATGGCTACACCTTC. This encodes CATSVPVGFTTDYGYTF.

This clone was picked up one time. The chain combines TRBV7-2 with TRBJ1-6; the match to TRBD1 covers 7 bases. V lost 5 bases and J lost 7; bases outside the gene matches: 11. The CDR3 contains 16 residues. CDR1 is SGHTA, CDR2 FQGNSA, per germline. In DNA, the CDR3 is TGTGCCAGCAGCCCAGTCCGGGCAGGGGGAAATTCACCCCTCCACTTT. Its protein product is CASSPVRAGGNSPLHF.

V is TRBV7-8 and J is TRBJ2-3; D unresolved. Germline-derived CDR1 and CDR2 are SGHVS and FQNEAQ. V gave up 3 bases and J gave up 0 bases, with 10 bases separating them. This CDR3 is built from 15 residues. The CDR3 DNA reads as TGTGCCAGCAGCTTCGGCGGTTATAGCACAGATACGCAGTATTTT. This encodes CASSFGGYSTDTQYF.

The V gene is TRBV7-8, the J gene TRBJ1-3, with TRBD1 matching 7 bases. CDR3 length: 15 amino acids. The germline gives CDR1 SGHVS, CDR2 FQNEAQ. V dropped 3 bases and J dropped 4; count of bases not matched to a gene: 6. CDR3 loop: CASSFNRGFGNTIYF. DNA of the CDR3: TGTGCCAGCAGCTTTAACAGGGGTTTCGGAAACACCATATATTTT.

This clone showed up just a few times. The chain carries TRBV7-9 and TRBJ1-5, with D maybe TRBD1 (6 bases). The V and J ends lost 4 bases and 7 bases respectively, with 14 bases between them. Germline assignment: CDR1 SEHNR and CDR2 FQNEAQ (reference sequence). The CDR3 has 14 amino acids. CDR3 amino acids: CASSSPGQGQPQHF. CDR3 bases: TGTGCCAGCAGCTCGCCGGGACAAGGGCAGCCCCAGCATTTT.

The V and J genes are TRBV5-1 and TRBJ1-1; TRBD1 might be the D (5 bases). In germline, CDR1 is SGHRS, CDR2 YFSETQ. This CDR3 spans 14 amino acids. V lost 3 bases, J lost 5 bases, and 14 bases lay in between. CDR3 in DNA: TGCGCCAGCAGCTCAACAGGAATGGTAACTGAAGCTTTCTTT. Protein: CASSSTGMVTEAFF.

This clone came up once. The chain employs TRBV7-8 and TRBJ2-1; D gene uncertain. The CDR3 is made up of 15 amino acids. V shed 1 base and J shed 2 bases, with 9 bases lying between them. The V gene's germline CDR1 is SGHVS and CDR2 FQNEAQ. The CDR3 DNA follows: TGTGCCAGCAGCTTAGGGGCCGCCGCCTACAATGAGCAGTTCTTC. Translation: CASSLGAAAYNEQFF. Full variable domain (outside the CDR3, taken from reference TRBV7-8 and TRBJ2-1): GAGVSQSPRYKVAKRGQDVALRCDPISGHVSLFWYQQALGQGPEFLTYFQNEAQLDKSGLPSDRFFAERPEGSVSTLKIQRTQQEDSAVYLCASSLGAAAYNEQFFGPGTRLTVL.

The chain uses TRBV7-2 and TRBJ2-1; D not certain. V lost 0 bases and J lost 7, with 4 bases in between. The CDR3 covers 12 residues. CDR1 is SGHTA and CDR2 is FQGNSA in the germline V gene. CDR3 sequence: CASSLARNEQFF. In DNA, the CDR3 is TGTGCCAGCAGCTTAGCGCGGAATGAGCAGTTCTTC.

This chain uses TRBV20-1 with TRBJ1-2; 10 nucleotides align to TRBD1. The CDR3 is 17 amino acids. The V gene's germline CDR1 is DFQATT and CDR2 SNEGSKA (reference sequence). The junction had 12 bases not matched to a gene; V was cut back by 3 bases and J by 2 bases. Written as DNA, the CDR3 is TGCAGTGCTAGTGATTGGGGACAGGGGACCTTCAACTATGGCTACACCTTC. Protein: CSASDWGQGTFNYGYTF.

The chain couples TRBV2 to TRBJ2-1; 7 bases map to TRBD1. Germline V lookup: CDR1 SNHLY, CDR2 FYNNEI. CDR3 length: 14 amino acids. V dropped 3 bases and J dropped 5; count of bases not matched to a gene: 4. CDR3 sequence reads: CASSDDRVNNEQFF. As DNA, the CDR3 is TGTGCCAGCAGTGACGACAGGGTCAACAATGAGCAGTTCTTC.

This chain uses TRBV6-2 or TRBV6-3 with TRBJ2-3, with 11 bases matching TRBD2. This CDR3 region has 18 residues. The trim removed 6 bases at V and 1 base at J, leaving 12 bases unmatched. Germline V gene data show CDR1 as MNHEY and CDR2 as SVGEGT. The CDR3 protein is CASSDESGTSGRTDTQYF. Here the CDR3 DNA reads TGTGCCAGCAGCGACGAATCTGGGACTAGCGGACGCACAGATACGCAGTATTTT.

The rearrangement uses TRBV7-2 and TRBJ1-1; 7 nucleotides line up with TRBD1. The CDR3 sequence is 12 residues long. V shed 5 bases, J shed 7 bases, and the junction held 4 bases outside the gene matches. Germline loops: CDR1 SGHTA, CDR2 FQGNSA. This CDR3 reads CASSTRDSEAFF. The CDR3 DNA reads as TGTGCCAGCAGCACCCGGGACAGTGAAGCTTTCTTT.

The gene calls are TRBV3-1 (or the pseudogene TRBV3-2) and TRBJ1-2; D remains ambiguous. Germline loops: CDR1 LGHDT, CDR2 YNNKEL (reference sequence). The CDR3 extends over 13 amino acids. The V and J ends lost 5 bases and 0 bases respectively, with 7 bases between them. The CDR3: CASSIETNYGYTF. Written as DNA, the CDR3 is TGTGCCAGCAGCATCGAGACTAACTATGGCTACACCTTC.

V and J are TRBV28 and TRBJ2-5, with D possibly TRBD2 on 5 matching bases. V dropped 6 bases and J dropped 5 bases, with 16 bases sitting between them. CDR1 is MDHEN and CDR2 is SYDVKM in the germline V gene. This CDR3 comprises 14 residues. CDR3 residues: CASRTPSTRETQYF. CDR3 nucleotide sequence: TGTGCCAGCAGAACGCCTTCCACTAGGGAGACCCAGTACTTC.

The chain is built from TRBV5-4 and TRBJ2-7, with 14 bases identical to TRBD2. V trimming: 3 bases; J trimming: 3 bases; junction bases outside the gene matches: 2. Germline V CDR1 and CDR2: SGHNT, YYREEE (reference sequence). This CDR3 spans 15 amino acids. Here the CDR3 DNA reads TGTGCCAGCAGCTACGGGACTAGCGGGAGCTACGAGCAGTACTTC. The encoded protein is CASSYGTSGSYEQYF.

The chain couples TRBV5-1 to TRBJ1-1, with TRBD1 matching over 9 bases. Germline CDR1 and CDR2: SGHRS and YFSETQ. The J segment lost 10 bases and the V segment lost 0 bases, leaving 10 bases of the junction unmatched. CDR3 length: 15 amino acids. CDR3 coding DNA: TGCGCCAGCAGCTTGGGTTGGGGACAGGGAGACGGAGCTTTCTTT. Its translation: CASSLGWGQGDGAFF.

This rearrangement joins TRBV9 to TRBJ1-5, with 9 bases matching TRBD1. The germline CDR1 and CDR2 sequences are SGDLS and YYNGEE. The CDR3 contains 15 residues. The V segment lost 5 bases and the J segment 3 bases; nucleotides outside the gene matches: 6. The CDR3 nucleotides read TGTGCCAGCAGTAAGGGACAGGGCCACAATCAGCCCCAGCATTTT. Protein sequence: CASSKGQGHNQPQHF.

The chain couples TRBV3-1 (or the pseudogene TRBV3-2) to TRBJ2-1; D is unresolved. There are 18 residues in the CDR3. V lost 4 bases to trimming and J lost 0 bases, with 19 bases between them. The V gene's germline CDR1 is LGHDT and CDR2 YNNKEL (reference sequence). The chain's CDR3 is CASSRVSGYTSSYNEQFF. The CDR3, as DNA: TGTGCCAGCAGCCGAGTTTCCGGGTACACGAGCTCCTACAATGAGCAGTTCTTC.

The chain recombines TRBV24-1 with TRBJ2-7; 7 nucleotides agree with TRBD1. CDR1 is KGHDR, CDR2 SFDVKD, per germline. The CDR3 has 13 residues. V trimming: 4 bases; J trimming: 3 bases; junction bases outside the gene matches: 2. The chain's CDR3 is CATSETGDYEQYF. The CDR3 DNA follows: TGTGCCACCAGTGAAACAGGGGACTACGAGCAGTACTTC.

A note on this clone: Germline and junction disagree at one end, which may indicate a read error. The V and J genes are TRBV7-3 and TRBJ2-3; D gene uncertain. CDR1 and CDR2 from the germline V gene are SGHTA and FQGTGA. This CDR3 has 12 residues. The CDR3 spells CAGSFLSDTQYF. The CDR3 DNA reads TGTGCCGGCAGCTTCCTATCGGATACGCAGTATTTT.

This clone was seen more than once but under ten times. The chain is built from TRBV30 and TRBJ1-5; the match to TRBD1 covers 8 bases. The V gene's germline CDR1 is GTSNPN and CDR2 SVGIG (reference sequence). This CDR3 contains 15 residues. V shed 1 base and J 11 bases; nucleotides not matched to a gene: 13. The CDR3 region is CAWSGGWTGKQSQHF. The CDR3 DNA is TGTGCCTGGAGTGGGGGCTGGACAGGGAAGCAGTCCCAGCATTTT.

This sequence joins TRBV18 and TRBJ2-2; TRBD2 is a possible D gene (6 bases). Germline loops: CDR1 KGHSH, CDR2 LQKENI. The CDR3 is made up of 18 amino acids. V lost 4 bases and J 3 bases, leaving 21 bases between the germline ends. This CDR3 is CASSLVGTLTQDTGELFF. The DNA for the CDR3 is TGTGCCAGCTCACTGGTAGGGACTCTCACCCAGGACACCGGGGAGCTGTTTTTT.

This clone was found once. This chain uses TRBV5-6 with TRBJ1-4; D remains unclear. This CDR3 region has 13 residues. V was clipped by 2 bases and J by 2 bases, with 4 bases between them. Germline assignment: CDR1 SGHDT and CDR2 YYEEEE. The CDR3 DNA is TGTGCCAGCAGCTTCTCTACTAATGAAAAACTGTTTTTT. The encoded protein is CASSFSTNEKLFF.